This entry lists 24 T cell receptor beta chains sequenced from one sample in a study of neurological immune-mediated disorders. TCRdb passed the 5' RACE reads through MiXCR, listing each CDR3 protein once. Of 50,000 or so distinct CDR3 sequences in the sample, around 3.9% were seen once. Material: PBMCs. The receptors were gathered from a man younger than 45 with multiple sclerosis.

This clonotype was seen repeatedly, ten times or more. The rearrangement links TRBV20-1 to TRBJ2-7; D is possibly TRBD2 (5 bases). The length of the CDR3 is 17 residues. Germline V gives CDR1 DFQATT, CDR2 SNEGSKA (reference sequence). The germline V and J ends were trimmed by 6 bases and 4 bases, with 28 bases remaining between them. The CDR3 protein is CSASPAARGMPQYEQYF. The CDR3 DNA reads TGCAGTGCCTCCCCAGCTGCAAGAGGGATGCCTCAGTACGAGCAGTACTTC.

This clonotype occurred a few times. The gene calls are TRBV3-1 and TRBJ2-2; 7 bases are shared with TRBD2. Germline values: CDR1 LGHDT, CDR2 YNNKEL (reference sequence). The trim removed 4 bases at V and 3 bases at J, leaving 11 bases unmatched. The length of the CDR3 is 17 residues. The CDR3: CASSRRTTSRDTGELFF. CDR3 nucleotides: TGTGCCAGCAGCCGCCGAACGACTAGCCGGGACACCGGGGAGCTGTTTTTT.

This clonotype showed up many times. J is TRBJ1-1 and V is TRBV6-1; the match to TRBD1 covers 8 bases. CDR3 length: 21 amino acids. V was pared by 8 bases and J by 4 bases, with 30 bases of the junction left unmatched. Per germline, CDR1 MNHNS and CDR2 SASEGT. The CDR3 nucleotides read TGTGCCAGCGGGGACAACGAGTTTTTTGTCAGGGGGCGACCGTTGAGCACTGAAGCTTTCTTT. The encoded protein is CASGDNEFFVRGRPLSTEAFF.

The chain joins TRBV5-1 to TRBJ2-1; 11 bases align to TRBD2. In germline, CDR1 is SGHRS, CDR2 YFSETQ. CDR3 length: 15 amino acids. V dropped 0 bases and J dropped 6; count of bases not matched to a gene: 2. The CDR3 spells CASSLVAGGANEQFF. As DNA, the CDR3 is TGCGCCAGCAGCTTGGTAGCGGGAGGGGCCAATGAGCAGTTCTTC.

In its sample, this clonotype was seen many times. The chain combines TRBV12-3 or TRBV12-4 with TRBJ2-3; TRBD1 aligns across 8 bases. This CDR3 is 15 amino acids long. The J segment lost 0 bases and the V segment lost 6 bases, leaving 5 bases of the junction unmatched. The CDR3 bases are TGTGCCAGCAGGCCCAGGGGGCTAAGCACAGATACGCAGTATTTT. Amino acid sequence: CASRPRGLSTDTQYF.

The chain couples TRBV15 to TRBJ1-5, with D unresolved. V dropped 0 bases and J dropped 7 bases, with 10 bases sitting between them. In germline, CDR1 is LNHNV, CDR2 YYDKDF (reference sequence). The CDR3 consists of 14 residues. The DNA for the CDR3 is TGTGCCACCAGCAGAGAACGACGAGGACAGCCCCAGCATTTT. It yields the protein CATSRERRGQPQHF.

This clonotype has more than one count but fewer than ten. Compared with germline, one end of the junction differs, possibly owing to a read error. J is TRBJ1-5 and V is TRBV6-5, with 10 bases lining up with TRBD1. This CDR3 spans 14 amino acids. The germline V gene encodes CDR1 MNHEY and CDR2 SVGAGI. In DNA, the CDR3 is TGTGCCAGCAGTCCAGGGACAGGGGATCAGCCCCAGAATTTT. The encoded protein is CASSPGTGDQPQNF.

This clonotype has ten or more counts. CDR3 protein: CASSQAINYGYTF. CDR3 nucleotide sequence: TGTGCCAGCAGCCAAGCTATCAACTATGGCTACACCTTC. The chain recombines TRBV3-1 with TRBJ1-2; D unclear. CDR1 and CDR2 from the germline V gene are LGHDT and YNNKEL (reference sequence). The V and J ends lost 1 base and 2 bases respectively, with 5 bases between them. The CDR3 totals 13 residues. The whole variable domain, filled in from reference TRBV3-1 and TRBJ1-2, reads DTAVSQTPKYLVTQMGNDKSIKCEQNLGHDTMYWYKQDSKKFLKIMFSYNNKELIINETVPNRFSPKSPDKAHLNLHINSLELGDSAVYFCASSQAINYGYTFGSGTRLTVV.

The table lists this clonotype with a few counts. V and J are TRBV5-6 and TRBJ2-7; 13 bases are a match to TRBD2. Germline V lookup: CDR1 SGHDT, CDR2 YYEEEE. This CDR3 spans 16 amino acids. With 3 bases clipped from V and 6 bases from J, the junction kept 9 bases outside the gene matches. CDR3 in DNA: TGTGCCAGCAGCTACGGACTAGCGGGAGAAGGGCGCGAGCAGTACTTC. Amino acids: CASSYGLAGEGREQYF.

This clonotype was seen ten or more times. The chain has TRBV6-5 and TRBJ2-2; 9 bases map to TRBD1. J lost 7 bases, V lost 6 bases, and 9 bases had no gene match. CDR1 is MNHEY, CDR2 SVGAGI, per germline. This CDR3 has 15 amino acids. In DNA, the CDR3 is TGTGCCAGCAGCCCGGACAGGGGTTGGAGCGGGGAGCTGTTTTTT. Its translation: CASSPDRGWSGELFF.

Only a few counts were recorded for this clonotype. V usage is TRBV20-1 and J usage is TRBJ1-5; 8 bases agree with TRBD1. CDR3 length: 13 residues. Germline V CDR1 and CDR2: DFQATT, SNEGSKA (reference sequence). With V trimmed by 7 bases and J by 3 bases, 5 bases remained unmatched. For the CDR3, the DNA is TGCAGTGGGGGGACAGGCCCCAATCAGCCCCAGCATTTT. Translating it yields CSGGTGPNQPQHF.

On this clonotype: One end of the junction varies from germline; a read error may be responsible. Written as DNA, the CDR3 is TGTGCCACCAGCAGAGAAGGTATTCAGCCCCAGAATTTT. This translates into CATSREGIQPQNF. The genes are TRBV15 and TRBJ1-5; no reliable D call. Germline assignment: CDR1 LNHNV and CDR2 YYDKDF (reference sequence). The length of the CDR3 is 13 residues.

This clonotype has a count of ten or more. V is TRBV18 and J is TRBJ1-5, with unresolved D. Germline CDR1 reads KGHSH; CDR2 reads LQKENI. The CDR3 sequence is 14 residues long. V gave up 2 bases and J gave up 0 bases, with 5 bases separating them. CDR3 amino acids: CASSPDISNQPQHF. The CDR3 region has the DNA TGTGCCAGCTCACCAGACATTAGCAATCAGCCCCAGCATTTT.

Ten or more counts support this clonotype. The rearrangement links TRBV5-1 to TRBJ1-1; D is unresolved. Trimming stripped 0 bases from V and 0 bases from J, with 6 bases between. CDR1 and CDR2 (germline): SGHRS, YFSETQ. The CDR3 is made up of 14 amino acids. The CDR3 region is CASSLDRMNTEAFF. CDR3 DNA sequence: TGCGCCAGCAGCTTGGATCGAATGAACACTGAAGCTTTCTTT.

This clonotype was counted at least ten times. CDR3 protein: CASSVGLLNTEAFF. The CDR3 DNA reads as TGTGCCAGCAGCGTCGGGCTTTTGAACACTGAAGCTTTCTTT. The chain is built from TRBV9 and TRBJ1-1; D uncertain. Germline V gene data show CDR1 as SGDLS and CDR2 as YYNGEE. The V end lost 2 bases, the J end lost 0 bases, and 8 bases lay between the germline ends. This CDR3 is 14 amino acids long.

This clonotype was detected many times. The chain combines TRBV20-1 with TRBJ1-5, with TRBD1 matching 7 bases. Germline V gives CDR1 DFQATT, CDR2 SNEGSKA (reference sequence). The ends lost 0 bases at V and 0 bases at J; junction bases unmatched: 5. The CDR3 consists of 16 residues. CDR3 nucleotide sequence: TGCAGTGCTAGAGAAAAGGGGGCCTTTAGCAATCAGCCCCAGCATTTT. This codes for CSAREKGAFSNQPQHF.

In this sample, this clonotype turned up many times. The chain joins TRBV4-2 to TRBJ2-1, with TRBD1 matching 8 bases. Germline V CDR1 and CDR2: LGHNA, YNFKEQ. V gave up 0 bases and J gave up 6 bases; unmatched junction bases: 7. This CDR3 is 16 amino acids long. The CDR3 here is CASSQDSGTGFNEQFF. The CDR3 nucleotides are TGTGCCAGCAGCCAAGACTCCGGGACAGGTTTCAATGAGCAGTTCTTC.

This clonotype was counted at least ten times. The V call is TRBV29-1, the J call TRBJ2-7, with a possible D match to TRBD1 (5 bases). This CDR3 contains 13 residues. CDR1 and CDR2 (germline): SQVTM, ANQGSEA. Trimming removed 2 bases at V and 1 base at J, with 9 bases between. The CDR3 protein is CSVETDSSYEQYF. As DNA, the CDR3 is TGCAGCGTTGAAACAGACAGTTCCTACGAGCAGTACTTC.

This clonotype was counted ten times or more. The chain carries TRBV5-1 and TRBJ2-2; 12 nucleotides agree with TRBD2. The germline V gene has CDR1 SGHRS and CDR2 YFSETQ. The CDR3 length is 16 residues. J lost 6 bases, V lost 0 bases, and 3 bases had no gene match. This CDR3 is CASSLGLAGDSGELFF. In nucleotides, the CDR3 is TGCGCCAGCAGCTTGGGACTAGCGGGAGATTCCGGGGAGCTGTTTTTT.

The rearrangement links TRBV6-5 to TRBJ2-1; no clear D gene. V lost 10 bases and J lost 4, with 17 bases in between. Germline CDR1 is MNHEY and CDR2 is SVGAGI. The CDR3 is 14 residues long. The CDR3 DNA sequence: TGTGCCACCACCCAGTGGGGAATTTACAATGAGCAGTTCTTC. It encodes CATTQWGIYNEQFF.

This clonotype occurred many times. The J gene is TRBJ2-2, the V gene TRBV4-1, with no clear D. This CDR3 contains 17 residues. Germline V gene sequence: CDR1 MGHRA, CDR2 YSYEKL. Trimming cost V 3 bases and J 0 bases, with 14 bases left between them. CDR3 nucleotide sequence: TGCGCCAGCAGCCAGATAGACTTAATGTCGAACACCGGGGAGCTGTTTTTT. Its translation is CASSQIDLMSNTGELFF.

This clonotype came up many times. This sequence joins TRBV6-5 and TRBJ2-7; D is perhaps TRBD1 (6 bases). This CDR3 has 12 amino acids. Trimming took off 2 bases at V and 6 bases at J, with 8 bases between the two ends. From germline, CDR1 is MNHEY and CDR2 SVGAGI. The CDR3 DNA sequence: TGTGCCAGCAGTTACGGGGGCGGCGAGCAGTACTTC. Protein: CASSYGGGEQYF.

In its sample, this clonotype was seen many times. The J gene is TRBJ1-1, the V gene TRBV12-3 or TRBV12-4, with D tentatively TRBD1 (5 bases). This CDR3 has 14 residues. V gave up 3 bases and J gave up 0 bases, with 8 bases separating them. The CDR3 reads CASSFQGMNTEAFF. CDR3 coding DNA: TGTGCCAGCAGTTTTCAGGGTATGAACACTGAAGCTTTCTTT.

This clonotype was observed at least ten times. The chain links TRBV12-3 or TRBV12-4 to TRBJ2-2; 8 nucleotides align to TRBD2. The CDR3 has 14 amino acids. V gave up 6 bases and J gave up 6 bases; unmatched junction bases: 6. The CDR3 loop reads CASSLGLAAGELFF. CDR3 in DNA: TGTGCCAGCAGCCTCGGACTAGCCGCCGGGGAGCTGTTTTTT.